One sample yielded the 5 T cell receptor beta chains listed below, sequenced in a study of shared clonotypes between healthy human individuals. TCRdb keeps only in-frame clones here, not all; method: immunoSEQ multiplex PCR. The sample contains roughly 450,000 clones, about four fifths of which appear only once. Sequenced sample: PBMCs. The receptors here all came from a woman in her 40s in good health. Some clones in this sample may be carry-over from other donors' samples.

Worth noting for this clone: A far larger clone is just one base off, so this is likely a read error. The rearrangement uses TRBV7-2 and TRBJ1-1; D unclear. This CDR3 has 13 amino acids. The germline gives CDR1 SGHTA, CDR2 FQGNSA. Trimming took 2 bases from V and 0 from J, leaving 4 bases between them. This CDR3 is CASSLTVNTEAFF. The CDR3 nucleotides are TGTGCCAGCAGCTTAACGGTGAACACTGAAGCTTTCTTT.

This chain joins TRBV7-8 and TRBJ2-7; TRBD2 aligns across 12 bases. The CDR3 consists of 21 residues. J was trimmed by 9 bases and V by 1 base; bases with no gene match: 25. Germline V gene data show CDR1 as SGHVS and CDR2 as FQNEAQ. The CDR3 region has the DNA TGTGCCAGCAGCTTAGGCTCGGGTAGGCCACTAGCGGGAGGTCCCGTCTCCGGGCAGTACTTC. Amino acids: CASSLGSGRPLAGGPVSGQYF.

Regarding this clone: Being one base from a much bigger clone, this may be a read error. The chain couples TRBV6-1 to TRBJ2-7, with TRBD1 matching 7 bases. The CDR3 runs 15 residues. Looked up from germline, CDR1 is MNHNS and CDR2 is SASEGT. The CDR3: CASSEAGTAAYEQHF. The CDR3 DNA follows: TGTGCCAGCAGTGAAGCCGGGACAGCAGCCTACGAGCAGCACTTC.

The V gene is TRBV7-3, the J gene TRBJ2-1, with TRBD2 matching 8 bases. Germline CDR1 SGHTA, CDR2 FQGTGA. Trimming removed 1 base from V and 0 bases from J; junction bases left unmatched: 14. The CDR3 spans 20 residues. The DNA for the CDR3 is TGTGCCAGCAGCTTAAGAAGAGGGGTAGCGGGGCACAGCTCCTACAATGAGCAGTTCTTC. It yields the protein CASSLRRGVAGHSSYNEQFF.

The J gene is TRBJ1-6, the V gene TRBV5-1; D might be TRBD1 (5 bases). Trimming took 0 bases from V and 2 from J, leaving 9 bases between them. The CDR3 is 16 residues long. Germline V gives CDR1 SGHRS, CDR2 YFSETQ. DNA of the CDR3: TGCGCCAGCAGCTTGGCAGGGAGTCCCTATAATTCACCCCTCCACTTT. Encoded protein: CASSLAGSPYNSPLHF.